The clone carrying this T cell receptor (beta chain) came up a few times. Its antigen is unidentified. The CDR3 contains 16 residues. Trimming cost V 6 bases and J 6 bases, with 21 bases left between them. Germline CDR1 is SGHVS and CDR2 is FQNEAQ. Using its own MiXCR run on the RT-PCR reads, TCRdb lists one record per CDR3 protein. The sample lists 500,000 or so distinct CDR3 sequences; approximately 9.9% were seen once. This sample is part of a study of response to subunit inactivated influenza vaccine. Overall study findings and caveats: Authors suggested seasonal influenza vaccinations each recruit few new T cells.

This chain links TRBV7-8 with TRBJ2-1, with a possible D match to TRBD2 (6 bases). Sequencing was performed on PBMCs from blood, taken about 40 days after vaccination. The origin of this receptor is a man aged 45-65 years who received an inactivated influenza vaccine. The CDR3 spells CASRKGRLAFPNEQFF. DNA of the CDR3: TGTGCCAGCAGGAAGGGGCGGCTAGCGTTCCCCAATGAGCAGTTCTTC.